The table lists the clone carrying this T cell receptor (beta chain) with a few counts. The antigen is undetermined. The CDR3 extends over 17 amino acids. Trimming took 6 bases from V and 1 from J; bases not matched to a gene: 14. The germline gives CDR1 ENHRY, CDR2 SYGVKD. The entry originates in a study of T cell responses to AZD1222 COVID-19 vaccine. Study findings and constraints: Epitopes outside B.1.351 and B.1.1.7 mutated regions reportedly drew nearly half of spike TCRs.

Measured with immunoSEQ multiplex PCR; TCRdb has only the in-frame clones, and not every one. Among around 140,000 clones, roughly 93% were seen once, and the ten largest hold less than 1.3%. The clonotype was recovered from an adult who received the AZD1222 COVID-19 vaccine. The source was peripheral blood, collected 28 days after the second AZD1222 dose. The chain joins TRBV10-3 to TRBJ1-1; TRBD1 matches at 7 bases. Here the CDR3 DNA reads TGTGCCATCAGCACCTCGGACAGGACCCCGAGGAACACTGAAGCTTTCTTT. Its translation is CAISTSDRTPRNTEAFF.